The rows below give T cell receptor beta chains drawn from one sample of a study of cytomegalovirus exposure and HLA in healthy donors. The protocol was immunoSEQ multiplex PCR, while the TCRdb copy is restricted to in-frame clones and leaves out a portion. The sample lists fewer than 250,000 clones; approximately 87% were seen once. What was sequenced was PBMCs. Receptors originate from a human donor in good health. The CDR3 runs from the conserved cysteine through the conserved F or W. D genes are given only for firm matches. Size values are once, few and many counts, or a class for expanded clones, and some rows have none.

size	D	V	J	CDR3	DNA
NA	TRBD1	TRBV5-1	TRBJ2-7	CASSVKGATYEQYF	TGCGCCAGCAGCGTAAAGGGGGCCACCTACGAGCAGTACTTC
NA	NA	TRBV5-1	TRBJ2-1	CASSLVGSHNEQFF	TGCGCCAGCAGCTTGGTCGGGAGCCACAATGAGCAGTTCTTC
NA	TRBD1	TRBV2	TRBJ2-7	CASSPVGTGVTYEQYF	TGTGCCAGCAGTCCAGTAGGGACAGGGGTAACCTACGAGCAGTACTTC
once	NA	TRBV7-8	TRBJ1-1	CASSLAGLNTEAFF	TGTGCCAGCAGCTTAGCTGGCTTGAACACTGAAGCTTTCTTT
NA	NA	TRBV6-1	TRBJ2-6	CASFAGKSGANVLTF	TGTGCCAGCTTTGCAGGGAAGTCTGGGGCCAACGTCCTGACTTTC
NA	NA	TRBV18	TRBJ2-7	CASSPQRSGYEQYF	TGTGCCAGCTCACCACAGCGTAGTGGGTACGAGCAGTACTTC
NA	TRBD1	TRBV23-1	TRBJ2-1	CASSQWGQRHNEQFF	TGCGCCAGCAGTCAATGGGGACAGCGACACAATGAGCAGTTCTTC
NA	NA	TRBV19	TRBJ2-1	CASSMASETYNEQFF	TGTGCCAGTAGTATGGCCAGCGAGACCTACAATGAGCAGTTCTTC
NA	NA	TRBV9	TRBJ2-7	CASSVAPLVGEQYF	TGTGCCAGCAGCGTAGCTCCACTAGTAGGTGAGCAGTACTTC
NA	TRBD1	TRBV27	TRBJ2-7	CASSLGTGPLEQYF	TGTGCCAGCAGTTTAGGGACAGGGCCGTTGGAGCAGTACTTC
NA	TRBD2	TRBV7-9	TRBJ2-7	CASSYPGLAGEEQYF	TGTGCCAGCAGCTATCCGGGACTAGCGGGAGAAGAGCAGTACTTC
NA	TRBD1	TRBV15	TRBJ2-7	CATSREDRDYEQYF	TGTGCCACCAGCAGAGAGGACAGGGACTACGAGCAGTACTTC
NA	NA	TRBV2	TRBJ2-1	CASSVNRGGEQFF	TGTGCCAGCAGTGTCAACCGCGGCGGAGAGCAGTTCTTC
NA	NA	TRBV5-1	TRBJ2-2	CASSRRGYTGELFF	TGCGCCAGCAGCCGTCGGGGGTACACCGGGGAGCTGTTTTTT
NA	TRBD1	TRBV27	TRBJ1-5	CASSLADRENDQPQHF	TGTGCCAGCAGTTTAGCAGACAGGGAGAATGATCAGCCCCAGCATTTT
few	NA	TRBV18	TRBJ1-3	CASSPGQLSGNTIYF	TGTGCCAGCTCACCGGGGCAACTCTCTGGAAACACCATATATTTT
NA	NA	TRBV27	TRBJ1-2	CASSRWGRGKGNGGYTF	TGTGCCAGCAGCCGCTGGGGGAGGGGGAAGGGGAATGGTGGCTACACCTTC
once	TRBD1	TRBV5-6	TRBJ2-6	CASSLLRTGNPLGANVLTF	TGTGCCAGCAGCTTGCTCCGGACAGGCAATCCTCTCGGGGCCAACGTCCTGACTTTC
once	NA	TRBV4-3	TRBJ2-3	CASSQGHFSTDTQYF	TGCGCCAGCAGCCAAGGACATTTTAGCACAGATACGCAGTATTTT
NA	TRBD2	TRBV7-3	TRBJ2-7	CASSLSGGSSYEQYF	TGTGCCAGCAGCTTAAGTGGCGGGAGCTCCTACGAGCAGTACTTC
once	TRBD2	TRBV4-3	TRBJ2-1	CASSQDLGTSGRNNEQFF	TGCGCCAGCAGCCAAGATCTTGGGACTAGCGGGAGGAACAATGAGCAGTTCTTC
few	NA	TRBV7-9	TRBJ2-1	CASSLVRPSTPEQFF	TGTGCCAGCAGCTTAGTCCGCCCTAGCACTCCTGAGCAGTTCTTC